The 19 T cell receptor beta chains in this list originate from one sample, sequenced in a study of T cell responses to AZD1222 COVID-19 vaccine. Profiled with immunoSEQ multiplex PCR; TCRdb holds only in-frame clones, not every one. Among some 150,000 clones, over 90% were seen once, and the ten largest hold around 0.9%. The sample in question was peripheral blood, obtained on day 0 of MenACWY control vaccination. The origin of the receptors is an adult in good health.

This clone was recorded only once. CDR3 region: CAHQPQGAGTEAFF. CDR3 bases: TGTGCTCACCAACCCCAGGGGGCGGGAACTGAAGCTTTCTTT. The rearrangement uses TRBV7-9 and TRBJ1-1; the match to TRBD1 covers 8 bases. CDR1 and CDR2 from the germline V gene are SEHNR and FQNEAQ (reference sequence). The CDR3 runs to 14 residues.

CDR3 sequence (DNA): TGTGCCAGCAGCCACCCGGCAGGGGACAACTATGGCTACACCTTC. It yields the protein CASSHPAGDNYGYTF. The chain recombines TRBV5-4 with TRBJ1-2; D possibly corresponds to TRBD1 (6 bases). Germline lookup yields CDR1 SGHNT and CDR2 YYREEE (reference sequence). There are 15 residues in the CDR3. Trimming took 4 bases from V and 2 from J, leaving 15 bases between them.

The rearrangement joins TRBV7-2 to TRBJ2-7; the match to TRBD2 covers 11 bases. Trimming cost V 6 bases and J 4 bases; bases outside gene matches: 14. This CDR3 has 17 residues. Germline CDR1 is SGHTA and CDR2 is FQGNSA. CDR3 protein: CASRFSPGTSGQYEQYF. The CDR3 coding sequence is TGTGCCAGCAGGTTCTCTCCCGGGACTAGCGGACAATACGAGCAGTACTTC. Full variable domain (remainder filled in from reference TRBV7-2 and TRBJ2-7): GAGVSQSPSNKVTEKGKDVELRCDPISGHTALYWYRQSLGQGLEFLIYFQGNSAPDKSGLPSDRFSAERTGGSVSTLTIQRTQQEDSAVYLCASRFSPGTSGQYEQYFGPGTRLTVT.

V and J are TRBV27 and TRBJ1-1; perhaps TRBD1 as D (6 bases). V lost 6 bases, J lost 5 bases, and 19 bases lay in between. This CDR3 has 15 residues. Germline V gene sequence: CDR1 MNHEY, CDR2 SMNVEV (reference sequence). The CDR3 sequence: CASSPPRGAGTEAFF. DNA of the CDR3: TGTGCCAGCAGCCCCCCTAGGGGGGCAGGAACTGAAGCTTTCTTT.

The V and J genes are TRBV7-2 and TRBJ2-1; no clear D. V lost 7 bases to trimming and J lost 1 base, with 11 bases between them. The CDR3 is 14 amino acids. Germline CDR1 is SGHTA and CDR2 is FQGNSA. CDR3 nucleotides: TGTGCCAGCACCCGGCCAAGGTCCTACAATGAGCAGTTCTTC. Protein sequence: CASTRPRSYNEQFF.

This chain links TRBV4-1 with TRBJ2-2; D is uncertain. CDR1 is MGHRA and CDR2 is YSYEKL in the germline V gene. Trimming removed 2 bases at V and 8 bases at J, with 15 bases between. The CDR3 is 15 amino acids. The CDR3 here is CASSQRTFYPGELFF. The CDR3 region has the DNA TGCGCCAGCAGCCAACGGACCTTTTATCCTGGGGAGCTGTTTTTT.

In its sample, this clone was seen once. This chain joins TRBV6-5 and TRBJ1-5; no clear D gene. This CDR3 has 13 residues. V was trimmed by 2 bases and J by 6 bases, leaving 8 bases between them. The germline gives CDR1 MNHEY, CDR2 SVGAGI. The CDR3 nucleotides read TGTGCCAGCAGTTACACGCGAACTCAGCCCCAGCATTTT. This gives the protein CASSYTRTQPQHF.

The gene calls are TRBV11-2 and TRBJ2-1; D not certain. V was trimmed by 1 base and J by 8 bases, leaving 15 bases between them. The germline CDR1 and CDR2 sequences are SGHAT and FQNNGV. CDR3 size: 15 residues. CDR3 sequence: CASSLGSGSWYEQFF. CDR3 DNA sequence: TGTGCCAGCAGCTTAGGTAGTGGTAGCTGGTATGAGCAGTTCTTC.

This CDR3 reads CASSFPQRVGGETQYF. CDR3 nucleotide sequence: TGTGCCAGCAGCTTTCCCCAGCGGGTGGGTGGTGAGACCCAGTACTTC. This sequence joins TRBV7-9 and TRBJ2-5, with TRBD2 as a possible D gene (6 bases). Germline V CDR1 and CDR2: SEHNR, FQNEAQ (reference sequence). Trimming cost V 3 bases and J 5 bases, with 19 bases left between them. The CDR3 length is 16 residues.

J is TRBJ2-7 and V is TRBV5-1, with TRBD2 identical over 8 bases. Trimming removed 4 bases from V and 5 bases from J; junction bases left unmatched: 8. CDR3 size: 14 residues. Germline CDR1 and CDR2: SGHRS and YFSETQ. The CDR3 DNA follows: TGCGCCAGCAGCACTAGCGGAACGGGTAACGAGCAGTACTTC. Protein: CASSTSGTGNEQYF. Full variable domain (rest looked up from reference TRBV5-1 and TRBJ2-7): KAGVTQTPRYLIKTRGQQVTLSCSPISGHRSVSWYQQTPGQGLQFLFEYFSETQRNKGNFPGRFSGRQFSNSRSEMNVSTLELGDSALYLCASSTSGTGNEQYFGPGTRLTVT.

The CDR3 spells CASSLDRNSYEQYF. Here the CDR3 DNA reads TGTGCCAGCAGCTTAGACAGGAACTCCTACGAGCAGTACTTC. The V and J genes are TRBV7-6 and TRBJ2-7, with a weak D call TRBD1 (5 bases). V was cut by 1 base and J by 0 bases, with 7 bases left in between. The CDR3 length is 14 residues. The germline V gene encodes CDR1 SGHVS and CDR2 FNYEAQ. The complete variable domain, with remaining parts taken from reference TRBV7-6 and TRBJ2-7, reads GAGVSQSPRYKVTKRGQDVALRCDPISGHVSLYWYRQALGQGPEFLTYFNYEAQQDKSGLPNDRFSAERPEGSISTLTIQRTEQRDSAMYRCASSLDRNSYEQYFGPGTRLTVT.

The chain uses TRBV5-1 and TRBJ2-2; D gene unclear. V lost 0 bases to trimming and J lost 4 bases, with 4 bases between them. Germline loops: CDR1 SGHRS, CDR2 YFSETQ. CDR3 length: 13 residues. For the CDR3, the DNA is TGCGCCAGCAGCTTGGCGCGCACCGGGGAGCTGTTTTTT. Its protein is CASSLARTGELFF.

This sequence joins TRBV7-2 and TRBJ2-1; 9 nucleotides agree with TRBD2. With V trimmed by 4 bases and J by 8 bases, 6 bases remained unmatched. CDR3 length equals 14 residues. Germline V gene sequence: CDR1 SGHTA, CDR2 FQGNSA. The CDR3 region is CASSYSGTSYEQFF. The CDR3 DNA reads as TGTGCCAGCAGCTACTCCGGGACTAGCTATGAGCAGTTCTTC.

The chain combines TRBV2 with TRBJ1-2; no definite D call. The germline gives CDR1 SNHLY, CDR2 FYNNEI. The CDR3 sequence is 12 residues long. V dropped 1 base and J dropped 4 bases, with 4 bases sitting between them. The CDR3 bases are TGTGCCAGCAGTGAAGGGGTCTATGGCTACACCTTC. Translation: CASSEGVYGYTF.

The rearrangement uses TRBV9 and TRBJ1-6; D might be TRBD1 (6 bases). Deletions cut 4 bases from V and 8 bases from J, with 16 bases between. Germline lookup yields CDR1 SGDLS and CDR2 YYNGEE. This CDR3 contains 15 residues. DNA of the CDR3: TGTGCCAGCAGCTTTTCGCGGGGGCTAGATTCACCCCTCCACTTT. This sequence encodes CASSFSRGLDSPLHF. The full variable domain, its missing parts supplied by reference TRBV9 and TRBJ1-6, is DSGVTQTPKHLITATGQRVTLRCSPRSGDLSVYWYQQSLDQGLQFLIQYYNGEERAKGNILERFSAQQFPDLHSELNLSSLELGDSALYFCASSFSRGLDSPLHFGNGTRLTVT.

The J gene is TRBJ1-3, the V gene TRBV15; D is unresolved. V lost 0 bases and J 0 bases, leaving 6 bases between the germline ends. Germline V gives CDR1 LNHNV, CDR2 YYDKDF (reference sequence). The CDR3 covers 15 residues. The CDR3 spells CATSREVSSGNTIYF. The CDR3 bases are TGTGCCACCAGCAGAGAAGTGAGCTCTGGAAACACCATATATTTT.

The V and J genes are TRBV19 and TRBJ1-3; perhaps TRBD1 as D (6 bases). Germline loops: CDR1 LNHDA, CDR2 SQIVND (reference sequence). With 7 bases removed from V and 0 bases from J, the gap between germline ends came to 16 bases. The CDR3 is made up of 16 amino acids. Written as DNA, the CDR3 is TGTGCCAGTAACACCCCGGGACAAGACTCTGGAAACACCATATATTTT. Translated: CASNTPGQDSGNTIYF.

CDR3 in amino acids: CASSNKLNTEAFF. For the CDR3, the DNA is TGTGCCAGTAGTAACAAGTTGAACACTGAAGCTTTCTTT. This chain joins TRBV19 and TRBJ1-1; D remains ambiguous. Germline loops: CDR1 LNHDA, CDR2 SQIVND (reference sequence). With 4 bases removed from V and 0 bases from J, the gap between germline ends came to 6 bases. The CDR3 runs to 13 residues.

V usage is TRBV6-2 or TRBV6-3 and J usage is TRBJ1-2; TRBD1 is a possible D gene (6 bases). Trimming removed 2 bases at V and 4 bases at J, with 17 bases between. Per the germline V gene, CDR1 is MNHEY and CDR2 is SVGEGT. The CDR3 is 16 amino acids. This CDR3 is CASSYGGHLKLYGYTF. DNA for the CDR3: TGTGCCAGCAGTTACGGGGGACACCTGAAACTCTATGGCTACACCTTC.